A single T cell receptor (beta chain) is shown here with its context. This specimen comes from a study of blood T cell repertoires in COVID-19. Authors' methods: Reference gene primer amplification yielded estimated nucleated cell counts. Sequenced by immunoSEQ multiplex PCR; TCRdb stores in-frame clones only, minus some. V and J calls plus clone size are reproduced from that table; the DNA served to infer D and trimming. The table shows roughly 420,000 clones, with 88% occurring only once. This CDR3 has 16 residues. V shed 6 bases and J shed 2 bases, with 17 bases lying between them. Looked up from germline, CDR1 is KGHSH and CDR2 is LQKENI.

The TCR comes from a woman aged 25 to 45 with acute COVID-19. This chain uses TRBV18 with TRBJ1-5; possible D gene TRBD1, 5 bases. Sequenced sample: PBMCs or T cells enriched from blood (not recorded which). The CDR3 region is CASSPGLLMGNQPQHF. The CDR3 coding sequence is TGTGCCAGCTCCCCGGGACTCCTAATGGGCAATCAGCCCCAGCATTTT.